Listed here are 6 T cell receptor beta chains from one sample, sequenced in a study of blood T cell repertoires in COVID-19. The data were produced by immunoSEQ multiplex PCR, yet TCRdb's version contains in-frame clones alone and is incomplete. The table records 210,000 or so clones, under 80% of them present only once. Sequenced material: peripheral blood. These receptors were collected from a man in his forties or fifties who had recovered from COVID-19.

The DNA for the CDR3 is TGCAGTGCTAGTCAGGACAGGGGTACTGAAGCTTTCTTT. This translates into CSASQDRGTEAFF. This chain connects TRBV20-1 to TRBJ1-1; TRBD1 matches 9 bases. The CDR3 contains 13 residues. Looked up from germline, CDR1 is DFQATT and CDR2 is SNEGSKA (reference sequence). V gave up 3 bases and J gave up 5 bases; unmatched junction bases: 4.

The genes are TRBV19 and TRBJ2-7, with a weak D call TRBD2 (6 bases). The CDR3 length is 14 residues. Deletions cut 3 bases from V and 2 bases from J, with 11 bases between. From germline, CDR1 is LNHDA and CDR2 SQIVND (reference sequence). The CDR3 DNA reads as TGTGCCAGTAGTATCCGGAGGGGCCCCTACGAGCAGTACTTC. Protein product: CASSIRRGPYEQYF.

V is TRBV7-2 and J is TRBJ2-7; 10 nucleotides match TRBD2. The length of the CDR3 is 14 residues. The germline CDR1 and CDR2 sequences are SGHTA and FQGNSA. V trimming: 2 bases; J trimming: 5 bases; junction bases outside the gene matches: 3. CDR3 sequence (DNA): TGTGCCAGCAGCTTACTAGCGGGAGTTGACGAGCAGTACTTC. As protein: CASSLLAGVDEQYF.

The chain is built from TRBV25-1 and TRBJ1-1; 7 bases align to TRBD1. CDR1 and CDR2 (germline): MGHDK, SYGVNS. J lost 11 bases, V lost 3 bases, and 9 bases had no gene match. This CDR3 region has 13 residues. CDR3: CASSDPGRGRAFF. DNA of the CDR3: TGTGCCAGCAGTGACCCCGGTAGGGGGCGGGCTTTCTTT. The full variable domain, rest sourced from reference TRBV25-1 and TRBJ1-1, is EADIYQTPRYLVIGTGKKITLECSQTMGHDKMYWYQQDPGMELHLIHYSYGVNSTEKGDLSSESTVSRIRTEHFPLTLESARPSHTSQYLCASSDPGRGRAFFGQGTRLTVV.

This chain joins TRBV2 and TRBJ2-7; tentatively, D is TRBD1 (6 bases). Per germline, CDR1 SNHLY and CDR2 FYNNEI. V was pared by 0 bases and J by 3 bases, with 18 bases between. The length of the CDR3 is 17 residues. The CDR3 coding sequence is TGTGCCAGCAGTGAAGCCTTCATCCGGGACAAAGACTACGAGCAGTACTTC. Translating it yields CASSEAFIRDKDYEQYF. Looking up the rest from reference TRBV2 and TRBJ2-7 gives the full variable domain: EPEVTQTPSHQVTQMGQEVILRCVPISNHLYFYWYRQILGQKVEFLVSFYNNEISEKSEIFDDQFSVERPDGSNFTLKIRSTKLEDSAMYFCASSEAFIRDKDYEQYFGPGTRLTVT.

The rearrangement links TRBV5-1 to TRBJ1-2, with D unclear. Germline CDR1 is SGHRS and CDR2 is YFSETQ. V lost 4 bases to trimming and J lost 3 bases, with 16 bases between them. The CDR3 totals 15 residues. The CDR3: CASSQSTDGYYGYTF. The CDR3, as DNA: TGCGCCAGCAGCCAGAGTACAGACGGCTACTATGGCTACACCTTC.